One sample yielded the 18 T cell receptor beta chains listed below, sequenced in a study of post-analysis software for immune sequencing data. Regarding the study as a whole: Comparison of patients with controls showed four or five TRBV segments more frequent in patients, TRBV5-6, TRBV5-1 and TRBV20-1 among them.

No antigens are known for them. Every TCR beta cDNA library bore unique molecular identifiers. TCRdb re-analysed the PCR reads in MiXCR, keeping a single row per CDR3 protein. The sample lists about 540,000 distinct CDR3 sequences; approximately 34% were seen once. The sequencing input was blood. The receptors come from a girl aged 2-17 years with multiple sclerosis.

Remarks on this clonotype: The junction does not match germline at one end; this may be a read error. The rearrangement joins TRBV11-2 to TRBJ2-7; D remains ambiguous. The CDR3 length is 11 residues. From germline, CDR1 is SGHAT and CDR2 FQNNGV. The CDR3 reads CASSLSYGQYF. The CDR3 DNA is TGTGCCAGCAGCTTAAGCTACGGGCAGTACTTC.

The chain couples TRBV12-3 or TRBV12-4 to TRBJ1-5, with D perhaps matching TRBD1 (5 bases). The CDR3 has 16 amino acids. V lost 1 base and J 1 base, leaving 11 bases between the germline ends. In DNA form, the CDR3 reads TGTGCCAGCAGTTTAGTTGGGGGGAAGAGCAATCAGCCCCAGCATTTT. Its translation is CASSLVGGKSNQPQHF.

The chain uses TRBV6-2 or TRBV6-3 and TRBJ2-7; 11 bases map to TRBD2. This CDR3 is 14 amino acids long. V trimming: 6 bases; J trimming: 6 bases; junction bases outside the gene matches: 7. CDR1 and CDR2 (germline): MNHEY, SVGEGT. Here the CDR3 reads CASRTLAGAVEQYF. CDR3 in DNA: TGTGCCAGCAGAACACTAGCGGGGGCGGTCGAGCAGTACTTC.

The chain employs TRBV10-2 and TRBJ2-3, with 8 positions matching TRBD2. This CDR3 is 16 amino acids long. Germline V gene sequence: CDR1 WSHSY, CDR2 SAAADI. V was pared by 3 bases and J by 0 bases, with 5 bases of the junction left unmatched. The CDR3 sequence is CASSDPRGGSTDTQYF. CDR3 in DNA: TGCGCCAGCAGTGATCCCCGGGGGGGAAGCACAGATACGCAGTATTTT.

The genes are TRBV5-1 and TRBJ2-2, with a possible D match to TRBD1 (5 bases). CDR3 length: 14 amino acids. Germline V gene lookup returns CDR1 SGHRS and CDR2 YFSETQ. V was trimmed by 1 base and J by 5 bases, leaving 9 bases between them. For the CDR3, the DNA is TGCGCCAGCAGCTTGCCCAGGGCTACCGGGGAGCTGTTTTTT. This encodes CASSLPRATGELFF. Variable domain in full (rest from reference TRBV5-1 and TRBJ2-2): KAGVTQTPRYLIKTRGQQVTLSCSPISGHRSVSWYQQTPGQGLQFLFEYFSETQRNKGNFPGRFSGRQFSNSRSEMNVSTLELGDSALYLCASSLPRATGELFFGEGSRLTVL.

The table lists this clonotype with a few counts. The chain combines TRBV20-1 with TRBJ2-1, with TRBD1 matching 7 bases. CDR3 length: 16 residues. CDR1 and CDR2 from the germline V gene are DFQATT and SNEGSKA (reference sequence). V dropped 3 bases and J dropped 2; count of bases not matched to a gene: 10. The CDR3 DNA is TGCAGTGCTAGCGATGACAGGGTTGGGCCCTACAATGAGCAGTTCTTC. Its translation is CSASDDRVGPYNEQFF.

The chain is built from TRBV10-2 and TRBJ2-2, with 9 bases that match TRBD2. Germline CDR1 is WSHSY and CDR2 is SAAADI. The CDR3 covers 17 residues. The V gene end was trimmed by 6 bases and the J gene end by 6 bases; junction bases not matched to a gene: 14. The CDR3 here is CASRRQRGEKGAGELFF. The CDR3 DNA reads as TGCGCCAGCAGGCGGCAGCGGGGGGAAAAGGGGGCCGGGGAGCTGTTTTTT.

This clonotype has only a few counts. Here the CDR3 DNA reads TGTGCCAGCAGTTTAACAGTCAACTACGAGCAGTACTTC. It encodes CASSLTVNYEQYF. V usage is TRBV12-3 or TRBV12-4 and J usage is TRBJ2-7; D unclear. Trimming shortened V by 2 bases and J by 3 bases, and 8 bases separated the two germline ends. The CDR3 has 13 amino acids.

The rearrangement joins TRBV5-1 to TRBJ2-5; D remains unclear. V was pared by 4 bases and J by 1 base, with 8 bases between. This CDR3 comprises 13 residues. In germline, CDR1 is SGHRS, CDR2 YFSETQ. The CDR3 region has the DNA TGCGCCAGCAGCCCGCTTCCCCAAGAGACCCAGTACTTC. It encodes CASSPLPQETQYF.

This clonotype was counted many times. V gene TRBV20-1 combines with J gene TRBJ1-2; TRBD1 is a possible D gene (5 bases). In germline, CDR1 is DFQATT, CDR2 SNEGSKA (reference sequence). Trimming stripped 1 base from V and 4 bases from J, with 10 bases between. The CDR3 loop spans 13 amino acids. DNA of the CDR3: TGCAGTGCTAGAGTAGGACATAGCTATGGCTACACCTTC. Translated: CSARVGHSYGYTF.

This clonotype was detected a few times. V gene TRBV20-1 combines with J gene TRBJ2-3, with 7 bases matching TRBD1. The CDR3 runs to 14 residues. With 5 bases clipped from V and 4 bases from J, the junction kept 9 bases outside the gene matches. The germline V gene encodes CDR1 DFQATT and CDR2 SNEGSKA (reference sequence). CDR3: CSADPGQGADTQYF. In DNA, the CDR3 is TGCAGTGCTGATCCTGGCCAGGGGGCAGATACGCAGTATTTT.

The chain combines TRBV12-3 or TRBV12-4 with TRBJ1-1, with D perhaps TRBD1 (5 bases). V dropped 5 bases and J dropped 1 base, with 11 bases sitting between them. This CDR3 comprises 14 residues. CDR3 DNA sequence: TGTGCCAGCAGTCCCCTCGGGACGAACACTGAAGCTTTCTTT. As protein: CASSPLGTNTEAFF.

There are a few counts of this clonotype. The chain uses TRBV6-6 and TRBJ1-5; weak D call: TRBD1 (5 bases). From germline, CDR1 is MNHNY and CDR2 SVGAGI (reference sequence). This CDR3 spans 14 amino acids. V was pared by 2 bases and J by 11 bases, with 16 bases between. CDR3: CASSYGGDLRAQHF. Written as DNA, the CDR3 is TGTGCCAGCAGTTACGGGGGGGACTTGAGAGCCCAGCATTTT.

This clonotype was seen repeatedly, ten times or more. This chain connects TRBV20-1 to TRBJ2-7; D remains unclear. V gave up 5 bases and J gave up 2 bases, with 7 bases separating them. The CDR3 runs to 11 residues. Germline loops: CDR1 DFQATT, CDR2 SNEGSKA (reference sequence). As DNA, the CDR3 is TGCAGTGCTTATAGGGCCTACGAGCAGTACTTC. It is translated as CSAYRAYEQYF.

This chain uses TRBV5-5 with TRBJ2-6; D unresolved. Trimming removed 4 bases at V and 0 bases at J, with 20 bases between. The CDR3 is 19 residues long. Germline CDR1 is SGHKS and CDR2 is YYEKEE (reference sequence). The CDR3 spells CASSPIGPYSYSGANVLTF. Here the CDR3 DNA reads TGTGCCAGCAGCCCCATCGGGCCTTATTCCTACTCTGGGGCCAACGTCCTGACTTTC. Using reference TRBV5-5 and TRBJ2-6 for the parts outside the CDR3, the full variable domain is DAGVTQSPTHLIKTRGQQVTLRCSPISGHKSVSWYQQVLGQGPQFIFQYYEKEERGRGNFPDRFSARQFPNYSSELNVNALLLGDSALYLCASSPIGPYSYSGANVLTFGAGSRLTVL.

This clonotype was detected only a few times. The chain links TRBV11-2 to TRBJ2-3, with 7 bases aligning to TRBD1. The junction had 10 bases not matched to a gene; V was cut back by 5 bases and J by 2 bases. CDR3 length: 16 amino acids. CDR1 SGHAT and CDR2 FQNNGV come from the germline V gene. The CDR3 coding sequence is TGTGCCAGCAGCCCAACAGGGGTGATGGACACAGATACGCAGTATTTT. This encodes CASSPTGVMDTDTQYF.

This sequence joins TRBV20-1 and TRBJ1-1; the D gene is possibly TRBD1 (6 bases). CDR3 length: 14 amino acids. Per germline, CDR1 DFQATT and CDR2 SNEGSKA (reference sequence). Trimming removed 6 bases from V and 3 bases from J, with 17 bases in between. The CDR3 DNA reads as TGCAGTGCCAGTAGTACAGGGCTATACACTGAAGCTTTCTTT. It specifies CSASSTGLYTEAFF.

This chain uses TRBV12-3 or TRBV12-4 with TRBJ1-4, with TRBD1 as a possible D gene (6 bases). V was clipped by 6 bases and J by 7 bases, with 18 bases between them. This CDR3 region has 15 residues. The CDR3 DNA is TGTGCCAGCAGCACCCTCGGGGGGGCAGCTGAAAAACTGTTTTTT. Protein: CASSTLGGAAEKLFF.